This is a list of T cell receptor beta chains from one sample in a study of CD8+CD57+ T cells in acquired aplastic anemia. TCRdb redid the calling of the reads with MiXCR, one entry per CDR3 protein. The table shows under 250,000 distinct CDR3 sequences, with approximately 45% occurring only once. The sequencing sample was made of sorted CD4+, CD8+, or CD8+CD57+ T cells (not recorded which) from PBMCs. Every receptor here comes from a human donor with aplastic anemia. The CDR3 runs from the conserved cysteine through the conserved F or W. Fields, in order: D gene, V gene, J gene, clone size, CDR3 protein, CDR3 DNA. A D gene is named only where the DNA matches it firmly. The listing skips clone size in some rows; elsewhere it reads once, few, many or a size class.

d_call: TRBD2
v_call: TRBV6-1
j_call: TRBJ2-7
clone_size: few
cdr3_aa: CASSEVGTSGSRNEQYF
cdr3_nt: TGTGCCAGCAGTGAGGTCGGGACTAGCGGGAGTAGGAACGAGCAGTACTTC

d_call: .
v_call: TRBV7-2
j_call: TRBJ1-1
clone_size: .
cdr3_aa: CASSFYLMNTEAFF
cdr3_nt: TGTGCCAGCAGCTTTTACCTCATGAACACTGAAGCTTTCTTT

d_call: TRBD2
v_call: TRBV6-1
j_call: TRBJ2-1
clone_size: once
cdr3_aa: CASRAPGLANEQFF
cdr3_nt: TGTGCCAGCAGAGCCCCGGGACTAGCAAATGAGCAGTTCTTC

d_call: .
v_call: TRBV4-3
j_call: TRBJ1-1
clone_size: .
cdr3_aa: CASSQEGRASMNTEAFF
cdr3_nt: TGTGCCAGCAGCCAAGAAGGTCGTGCATCTATGAACACTGAAGCTTTCTTT

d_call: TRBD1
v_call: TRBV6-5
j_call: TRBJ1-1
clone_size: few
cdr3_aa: CASWDSVYTEAFF
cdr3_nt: TGTGCCAGCTGGGACAGCGTATACACTGAAGCTTTCTTT

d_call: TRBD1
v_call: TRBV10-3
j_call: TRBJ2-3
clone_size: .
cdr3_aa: CAIRRDRESTDTQYF
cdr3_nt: TGTGCCATCAGGAGGGACAGGGAGAGCACAGATACGCAGTATTTT

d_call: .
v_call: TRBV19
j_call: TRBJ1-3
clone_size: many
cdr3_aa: CASSIADSGNTIYF
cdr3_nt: TGTGCCAGTAGTATCGCGGACTCTGGAAACACCATATATTTT

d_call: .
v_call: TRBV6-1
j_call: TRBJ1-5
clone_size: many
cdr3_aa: CASSYGRENQPQHF
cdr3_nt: TGTGCCAGCAGTTACGGACGGGAGAATCAGCCCCAGCATTTT

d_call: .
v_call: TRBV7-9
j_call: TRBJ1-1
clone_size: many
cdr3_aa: CASSLSTEAFF
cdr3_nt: TGTGCCAGCAGCTTATCCACTGAAGCTTTCTTT

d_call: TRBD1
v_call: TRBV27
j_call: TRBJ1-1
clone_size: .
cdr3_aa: CASSLIETGGGLTEAFF
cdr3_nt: TGTGCCAGCAGTTTAATTGAGACAGGGGGTGGACTAACTGAAGCTTTCTTT

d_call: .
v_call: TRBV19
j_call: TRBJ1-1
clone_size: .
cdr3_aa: CASRYRVTEAFF
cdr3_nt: TGTGCCAGTAGATACAGGGTCACTGAAGCTTTCTTT

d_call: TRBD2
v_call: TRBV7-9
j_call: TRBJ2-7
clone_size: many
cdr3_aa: CASSLAGGVYEQYF
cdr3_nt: TGTGCCAGCAGCCTAGCGGGAGGTGTGTACGAGCAGTACTTC

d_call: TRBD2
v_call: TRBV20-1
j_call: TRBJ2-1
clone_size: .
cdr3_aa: CSARSRGLAVNNEQFF
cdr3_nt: TGCAGTGCTAGGTCCAGGGGACTAGCGGTTAACAATGAGCAGTTCTTC

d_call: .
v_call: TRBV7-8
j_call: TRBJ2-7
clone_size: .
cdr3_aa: CASSRTITPIGREQYF
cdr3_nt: TGTGCCAGCAGCCGAACTATTACTCCCATCGGTCGCGAGCAGTACTTC

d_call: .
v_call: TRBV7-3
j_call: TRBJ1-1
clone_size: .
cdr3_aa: CASSAGTLEAFF
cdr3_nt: TGTGCCAGCAGCGCCGGGACTCTTGAAGCTTTCTTT

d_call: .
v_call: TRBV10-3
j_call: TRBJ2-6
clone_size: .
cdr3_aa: CAISVGLSGANVLTF
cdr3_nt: TGTGCCATCAGTGTAGGCCTCTCTGGGGCCAACGTCCTGACTTTC

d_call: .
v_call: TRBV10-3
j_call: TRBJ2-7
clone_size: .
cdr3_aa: CAISELHTEQYF
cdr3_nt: TGTGCCATCAGTGAACTTCACACTGAGCAGTACTTC

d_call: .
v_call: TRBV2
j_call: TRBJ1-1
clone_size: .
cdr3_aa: CASSEQPGFMNTEAFF
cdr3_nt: TGTGCCAGCAGTGAACAGCCAGGCTTTATGAACACTGAAGCTTTCTTT

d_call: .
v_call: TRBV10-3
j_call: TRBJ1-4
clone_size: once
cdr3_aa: CASSLTGAGAEKLFF
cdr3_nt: TGTGCCAGCAGTTTAACGGGGGCTGGAGCTGAAAAACTGTTTTTT

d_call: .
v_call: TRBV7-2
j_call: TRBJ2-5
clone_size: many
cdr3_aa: CASNFPDGRQETQYF
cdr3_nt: TGTGCCAGTAACTTTCCGGACGGAAGACAAGAGACCCAGTACTTC

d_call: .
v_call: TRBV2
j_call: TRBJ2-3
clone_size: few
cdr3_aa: CASTSEYTDTQYF
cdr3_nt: TGTGCCAGCACCTCCGAGTACACAGATACGCAGTATTTT

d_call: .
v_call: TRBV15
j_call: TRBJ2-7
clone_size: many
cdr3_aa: CATSRDRGGYEQYF
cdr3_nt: TGTGCCACCAGCAGAGACAGGGGAGGCTACGAGCAGTACTTC

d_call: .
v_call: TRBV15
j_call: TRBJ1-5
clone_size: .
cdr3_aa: CATSRTGRNQPQHF
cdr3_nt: TGTGCCACCAGCCGAACAGGGCGCAATCAGCCCCAGCATTTT

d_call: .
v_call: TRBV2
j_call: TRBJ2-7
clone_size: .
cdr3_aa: CASSARFSEQYF
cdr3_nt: TGTGCCAGCAGTGCCAGGTTCTCCGAGCAGTACTTC

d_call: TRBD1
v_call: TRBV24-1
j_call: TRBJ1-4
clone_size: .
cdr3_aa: CATLRGRGEKLFF
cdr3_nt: TGTGCCACTCTGAGGGGGCGCGGTGAAAAACTGTTTTTT

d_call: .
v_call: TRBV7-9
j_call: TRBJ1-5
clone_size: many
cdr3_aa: CASSPGEMGQPQHF
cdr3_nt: TGTGCCAGCAGCCCGGGTGAGATGGGTCAGCCCCAGCATTTT

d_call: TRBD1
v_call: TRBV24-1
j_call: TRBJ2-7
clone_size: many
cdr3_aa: CATSDYRQGYYEQYF
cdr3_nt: TGTGCCACCAGTGACTACAGACAGGGATACTACGAGCAGTACTTC

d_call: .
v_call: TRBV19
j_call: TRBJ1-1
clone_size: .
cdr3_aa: CARSGALNTEAFF
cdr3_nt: TGTGCTAGGTCAGGGGCCCTGAACACTGAAGCTTTCTTT

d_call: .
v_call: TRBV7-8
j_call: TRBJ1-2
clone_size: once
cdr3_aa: CASRWEGRF
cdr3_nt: TGTGCCAGCAGGTGGGAGGGTCGCTTC

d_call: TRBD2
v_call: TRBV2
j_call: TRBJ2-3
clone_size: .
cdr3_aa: CASSLVGLAGSTDTQYF
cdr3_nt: TGTGCCAGCAGCTTAGTAGGACTAGCGGGGAGCACAGATACGCAGTATTTT

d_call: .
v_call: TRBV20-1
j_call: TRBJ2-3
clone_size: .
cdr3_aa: CSAPSTDTQYF
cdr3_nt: TGCAGTGCCCCTAGCACAGATACGCAGTATTTT

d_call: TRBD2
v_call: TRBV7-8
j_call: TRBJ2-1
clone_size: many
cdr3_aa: CASSPPGLAGYNEQFF
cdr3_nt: TGTGCCAGCAGCCCACCGGGACTAGCGGGTTACAATGAGCAGTTCTTC

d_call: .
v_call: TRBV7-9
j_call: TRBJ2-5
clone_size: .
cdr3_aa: CASSFGAQETQYF
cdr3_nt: TGTGCCAGCAGCTTCGGCGCCCAAGAGACCCAGTACTTC

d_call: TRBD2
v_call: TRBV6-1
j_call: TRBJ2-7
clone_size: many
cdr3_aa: CASSASGRAYYEQYF
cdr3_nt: TGTGCCAGCAGCGCGTCAGGGAGGGCTTACTACGAGCAGTACTTC

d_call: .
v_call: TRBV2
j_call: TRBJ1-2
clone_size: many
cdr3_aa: CASSESRIDRIYGYTF
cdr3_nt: TGTGCCAGCAGTGAATCCCGGATCGACAGGATCTATGGCTACACCTTC

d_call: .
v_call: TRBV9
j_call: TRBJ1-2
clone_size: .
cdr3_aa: CASSVVAYGYTF
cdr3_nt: TGTGCCAGCAGCGTAGTGGCGTATGGCTACACCTTC

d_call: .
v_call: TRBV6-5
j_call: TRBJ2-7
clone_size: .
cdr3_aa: CASSYSGWGPSSYEQYF
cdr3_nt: TGTGCCAGCAGTTACTCTGGTTGGGGCCCTTCCTCCTACGAGCAGTACTTC

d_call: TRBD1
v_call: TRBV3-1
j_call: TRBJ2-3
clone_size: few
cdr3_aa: CASSQTRRQGEIVTQYF
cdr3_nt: TGTGCCAGCAGCCAGACAAGAAGACAGGGTGAGATCGTTACGCAGTATTTT

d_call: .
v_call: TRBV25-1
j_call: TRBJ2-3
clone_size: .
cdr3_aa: CATEAFGRDTQYF
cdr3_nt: TGTGCCACTGAAGCTTTTGGAAGGGATACGCAGTATTTT

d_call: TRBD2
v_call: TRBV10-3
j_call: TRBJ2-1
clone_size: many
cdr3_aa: CATGGADSYNEQFF
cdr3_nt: TGTGCCACCGGGGGGGCCGACTCCTACAATGAGCAGTTCTTC

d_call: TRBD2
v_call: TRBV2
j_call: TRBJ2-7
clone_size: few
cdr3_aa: CASRTGLAYEQYF
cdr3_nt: TGTGCCAGCAGGACGGGACTAGCCTACGAGCAGTACTTC

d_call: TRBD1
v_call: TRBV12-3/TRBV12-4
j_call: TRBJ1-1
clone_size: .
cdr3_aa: CASSQTGGWTEAFF
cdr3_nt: TGTGCCAGCAGCCAAACAGGGGGTTGGACTGAAGCTTTCTTT

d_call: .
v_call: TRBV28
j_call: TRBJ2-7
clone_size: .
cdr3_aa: CASSLPMSVYEQYF
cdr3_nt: TGTGCCAGCAGCCTCCCTATGAGCGTATACGAGCAGTACTTC

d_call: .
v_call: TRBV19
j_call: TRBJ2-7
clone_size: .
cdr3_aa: CASSPYAGNTYEQYF
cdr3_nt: TGTGCCAGTAGCCCGTATGCCGGGAATACCTACGAGCAGTACTTC

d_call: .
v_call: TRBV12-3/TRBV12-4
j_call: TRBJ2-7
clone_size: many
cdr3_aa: CASSDGNYEQYF
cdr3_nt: TGTGCCAGCAGTGATGGGAACTACGAGCAGTACTTC

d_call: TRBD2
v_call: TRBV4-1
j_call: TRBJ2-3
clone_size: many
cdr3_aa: CASSLAGEKDTQYF
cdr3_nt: TGCGCCAGCAGCCTAGCGGGAGAGAAAGATACGCAGTATTTT

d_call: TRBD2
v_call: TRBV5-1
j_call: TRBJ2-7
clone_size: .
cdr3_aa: CASSLGERGAGDYEQYF
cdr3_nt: TGTGCCAGCAGCTTAGGCGAAAGGGGCGCGGGAGACTACGAGCAGTACTTC

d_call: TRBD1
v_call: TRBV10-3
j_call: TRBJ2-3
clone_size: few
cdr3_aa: CAISESKVGDRDGADTQYF
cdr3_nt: TGTGCCATCAGTGAGTCGAAGGTCGGGGACAGGGATGGTGCAGATACGCAGTATTTT

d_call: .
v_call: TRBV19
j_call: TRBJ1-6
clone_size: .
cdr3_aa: CASRSRGDSPLHF
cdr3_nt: TGTGCCAGTAGAAGTAGAGGGGATTCACCCCTCCACTTT

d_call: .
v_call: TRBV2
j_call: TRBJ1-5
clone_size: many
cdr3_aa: CASSEGGRNQPQHF
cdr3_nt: TGTGCCAGCAGTGAAGGGGGTCGCAATCAGCCCCAGCATTTT

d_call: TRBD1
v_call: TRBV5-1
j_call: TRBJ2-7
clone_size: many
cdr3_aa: CASSLTGQLFSEQYF
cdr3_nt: TGCGCCAGCAGCTTGACGGGACAGCTTTTTTCCGAGCAGTACTTC

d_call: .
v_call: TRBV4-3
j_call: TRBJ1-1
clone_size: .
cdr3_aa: CASSQREGTEAFF
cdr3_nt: TGCGCCAGCAGCCAAAGGGAAGGCACTGAAGCTTTCTTT